Presented here are 7 T cell receptor beta chains from one specimen sequenced in a study of beta chain features in type 1 diabetes. The investigators reverse transcribed all of the isolated RNA, so they sequenced expressed TCRB transcripts. This table comes from immunoSEQ multiplex PCR, and its TCRdb copy is limited to in-frame clones, with some not included. The sample yields about 320,000 clones, roughly 15% seen once. Input material: central memory CD4+ T cells from blood. The receptors stem from a man aged 25-45 years in good health.

The gene calls are TRBV19 and TRBJ1-6; D gene uncertain. The CDR3 runs 14 residues. Germline CDR1 LNHDA, CDR2 SQIVND (reference sequence). The germline V and J ends were trimmed by 7 bases and 7 bases, with 14 bases remaining between them. CDR3: CASTPGNINSPLHF. CDR3 bases: TGTGCCAGTACCCCTGGTAACATCAATTCACCCCTCCACTTT.

This clone appeared many times. V gene TRBV10-3 combines with J gene TRBJ1-4, with D possibly TRBD1 on 5 matching bases. Trimming removed 10 bases at V and 3 bases at J, with 12 bases between. CDR3 length: 13 amino acids. Germline V lookup: CDR1 ENHRY, CDR2 SYGVKD. CDR3 nucleotide sequence: TGTGCCACTCGGGGCACCGCTAATGAAAAACTGTTTTTT. Encoded protein: CATRGTANEKLFF.

This clone was seen more than once but under ten times. The chain carries TRBV11-2 and TRBJ1-1; D remains ambiguous. The CDR3 extends over 14 amino acids. CDR1 SGHAT and CDR2 FQNNGV come from the germline V gene. The ends were cut back, 0 bases at V and 3 bases at J, with 8 bases in the middle. CDR3 sequence: CASSLDRGDTEAFF. CDR3 sequence (DNA): TGTGCCAGCAGCTTAGATCGCGGCGACACTGAAGCTTTCTTT.

V is TRBV6-6 and J is TRBJ1-5, with D uncertain. Germline V gene data show CDR1 as MNHNY and CDR2 as SVGAGI (reference sequence). Trimming shortened V by 6 bases and J by 4 bases, and 7 bases separated the two germline ends. The CDR3 totals 12 residues. CDR3 bases: TGTGCCAGCAGCAAGCAGAATCAGCCCCAGCATTTT. Encoded protein: CASSKQNQPQHF.

In its sample, this clone was seen many times. The chain employs TRBV15 and TRBJ2-1, with 11 bases identical to TRBD2. V shed 1 base and J 8 bases; nucleotides not matched to a gene: 10. This CDR3 has 17 residues. In germline, CDR1 is LNHNV, CDR2 YYDKDF (reference sequence). In DNA form, the CDR3 reads TGTGCCACCAGCAGAGGACTAGCGGGATCGGATCGGGATGAGCAGTTCTTC. It translates to CATSRGLAGSDRDEQFF.

The chain carries TRBV5-6 and TRBJ1-2; possibly TRBD1 for D (5 bases). In germline, CDR1 is SGHDT, CDR2 YYEEEE. V was pared by 4 bases and J by 1 base, with 17 bases between. The CDR3 is made up of 16 amino acids. The chain's CDR3 is CASSTGGGLDNYGYTF. Written as DNA, the CDR3 is TGTGCCAGCAGCACCGGCGGGGGGTTGGATAACTATGGCTACACCTTC.

This chain connects TRBV23-1 to TRBJ2-4, with 15 bases identical to TRBD2. TRBV23-1 has ORF status, its function being uncertain. This CDR3 is built from 20 residues. V trimming: 0 bases; J trimming: 6 bases; junction bases outside the gene matches: 12. CDR3 DNA: TGCGCCAGCAGTCAATCACCGATAGGGACTAGCGGGGGGCCGAGAAACATTCAGTACTTC. Translated: CASSQSPIGTSGGPRNIQYF.